These 11 T cell receptor beta chains were all obtained from the same sample, sequenced in a study of T cells in Graves' hyperthyroidism and ophthalmopathy (dated by TCRdb to about 2019). Receptor libraries were prepared by multiplex PCR. The instrument was an Illumina HiSeq 2000. The TCR beta CDR3 regions were amplified from RNA transcripts. The first round of RT-PCR for the TCR CDR3 was performed with the HTBI primer set and the Qiagen OneStep RT-PCR kit. TCRdb applied fastp at Q25 and MiXCR to the public reads, then kept only in-frame beta chains. Identical CDR3 protein sequences are pooled into one entry, listed with their most common genes and DNA. The sample yields 730,000 or so distinct CDR3 sequences; 18% were counted once. The ten biggest clones cover 16% of the sample. Sequenced: blood. These receptors were obtained from a woman aged 50 to 60 with Graves' hyperthyroidism that later progressed to Graves' ophthalmopathy.

In its sample, this clonotype was seen many times. This chain joins TRBV20-1 and TRBJ2-7; D remains ambiguous. V lost 6 bases and J 3 bases, leaving 18 bases between the germline ends. Germline V gene sequence: CDR1 DFQATT, CDR2 SNEGSKA (reference sequence). CDR3 size: 14 residues. In DNA form, the CDR3 reads TGCAGTGCCCCTAAGATAGGGAAGGACTACGAGCAGTACTTC. Protein sequence: CSAPKIGKDYEQYF.

This sequence joins TRBV6-1 and TRBJ1-1; no firm D call. Per the germline V gene, CDR1 is MNHNS and CDR2 is SASEGT. CDR3 size: 13 residues. Trimming stripped 5 bases from V and 5 bases from J, with 12 bases between. The DNA for the CDR3 is TGTGCCAGCAGTCCCTCGGAAGGGACTGAAGCTTTCTTT. Its protein is CASSPSEGTEAFF.

This clonotype was recorded at least ten times. In DNA, the CDR3 is TGCAGTGCTCGCTTGTTCGCGTGGGAGTATGGCTACACCTTC. It specifies CSARLFAWEYGYTF. This chain connects TRBV20-1 to TRBJ1-2, with D unclear. The V gene lost 5 bases and the J gene lost 5 bases, with 18 bases spanning the gap. Germline V gene lookup returns CDR1 DFQATT and CDR2 SNEGSKA (reference sequence). The CDR3 sequence is 14 residues long.

The chain joins TRBV20-1 to TRBJ2-1; a possible D gene is TRBD1 (5 bases). From germline, CDR1 is DFQATT and CDR2 SNEGSKA (reference sequence). The CDR3 covers 14 residues. The ends were cut back, 3 bases at V and 7 bases at J, with 16 bases in the middle. Here the CDR3 DNA reads TGCAGTGCTAGGGGGTTCAGGGTCGCAAATGAGCAGTTCTTC. Translated: CSARGFRVANEQFF.

This clonotype was recorded many times. This chain connects TRBV7-2 to TRBJ1-2, with D uncertain. V shed 9 bases and J shed 5 bases, with 4 bases lying between them. CDR1 and CDR2 (germline): SGHTA, FQGNSA. The CDR3 has 9 residues. As DNA, the CDR3 is TGTGCCAGTGGATATGGCTACACCTTC. Translated, it gives CASGYGYTF.

This chain uses TRBV20-1 with TRBJ1-5; D is uncertain. Trimming took off 5 bases at V and 2 bases at J, with 13 bases between the two ends. The CDR3 spans 14 residues. CDR1 and CDR2 from the germline V gene are DFQATT and SNEGSKA (reference sequence). This CDR3 is CSARNTRGNQPQHF. The CDR3 DNA follows: TGCAGTGCTCGCAACACCCGGGGCAATCAGCCCCAGCATTTT.

With regard to this clonotype: Because it lacks the conserved phenylalanine or tryptophan at the end, this CDR3 is likely a read error. In DNA form, the CDR3 reads TGCAGGGCACGGGGACGGACGAGCTCCTACGAGCAGTACTCC. Its protein product is CRARGRTSSYEQYS. The gene calls are TRBV20-1 and TRBJ2-7, with D perhaps TRBD1 or TRBD2 (5 bases each). Per the germline V gene, CDR1 is DFQATT and CDR2 is SNEGSKA (reference sequence). This CDR3 contains 14 residues.

In DNA form, the CDR3 reads TGCGCCAGCAGCTCGCCGAGCACTTACAATGAGCAGTTCTTC. Translated: CASSSPSTYNEQFF. This sequence joins TRBV5-1 and TRBJ2-1; D remains unclear. The CDR3 is 14 residues long. The V end was cut by 3 bases, the J end by 4 bases, with 11 bases between. Germline CDR1 SGHRS, CDR2 YFSETQ. Combining the CDR3 with reference TRBV5-1 and TRBJ2-1 gives the whole variable domain KAGVTQTPRYLIKTRGQQVTLSCSPISGHRSVSWYQQTPGQGLQFLFEYFSETQRNKGNFPGRFSGRQFSNSRSEMNVSTLELGDSALYLCASSSPSTYNEQFFGPGTRLTVL.

A few counts support this clonotype. The chain combines TRBV12-3 or TRBV12-4 with TRBJ1-4, with 7 bases matching TRBD1. With 5 bases clipped from V and 0 bases from J, the junction kept 9 bases outside the gene matches. The CDR3 is 17 amino acids. Here the CDR3 DNA reads TGTGCCAGCAGTCGACGACAGGGATACACAACTAATGAAAAACTGTTTTTT. Amino acids: CASSRRQGYTTNEKLFF.

Worth noting for this clonotype: Lacking the conserved final phenylalanine or tryptophan, this CDR3 likely reflects a read error. The chain is built from TRBV19 and TRBJ1-2; 11 bases fit TRBD1. The V segment lost 7 bases and the J segment 3 bases; nucleotides outside the gene matches: 4. The germline gives CDR1 LNHDA, CDR2 SQIVND (reference sequence). The CDR3 sequence is 14 residues long. The CDR3 DNA reads TGTGCCAGTACCGTGGGACAGGGGGACTATGGCTACACCCTC. It yields the protein CASTVGQGDYGYTL.

This clonotype has more than one count but fewer than ten. The J gene is TRBJ2-3, the V gene TRBV10-3, with TRBD2 as a possible D gene (6 bases). Trimming left V 0 bases short and J 5 bases short, with 6 bases between. The CDR3 has 13 amino acids. Germline CDR1 reads ENHRY; CDR2 reads SYGVKD. CDR3: CAISESGGDTQYF. The DNA of the CDR3 is TGTGCCATCAGTGAGTCCGGGGGAGATACGCAGTATTTT.